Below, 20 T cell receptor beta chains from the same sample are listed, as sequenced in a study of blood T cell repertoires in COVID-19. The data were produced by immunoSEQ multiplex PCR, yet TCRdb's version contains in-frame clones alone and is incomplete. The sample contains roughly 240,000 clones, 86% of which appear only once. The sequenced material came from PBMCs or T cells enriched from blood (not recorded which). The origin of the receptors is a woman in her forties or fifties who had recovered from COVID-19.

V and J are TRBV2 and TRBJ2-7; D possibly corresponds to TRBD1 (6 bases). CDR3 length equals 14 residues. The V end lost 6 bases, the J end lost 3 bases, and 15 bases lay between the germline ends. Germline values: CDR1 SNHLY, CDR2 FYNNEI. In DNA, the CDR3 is TGTGCCAGCAGCTTAGACCAGGGGTACTACGAGCAGTACTTC. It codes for CASSLDQGYYEQYF.

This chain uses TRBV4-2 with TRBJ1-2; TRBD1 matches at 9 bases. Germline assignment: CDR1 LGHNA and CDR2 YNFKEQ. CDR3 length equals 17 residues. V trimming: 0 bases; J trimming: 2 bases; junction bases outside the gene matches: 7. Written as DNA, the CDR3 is TGTGCCAGCAGCCAAGACTTGTCAGGGACAGGGAACTATGGCTACACCTTC. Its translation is CASSQDLSGTGNYGYTF.

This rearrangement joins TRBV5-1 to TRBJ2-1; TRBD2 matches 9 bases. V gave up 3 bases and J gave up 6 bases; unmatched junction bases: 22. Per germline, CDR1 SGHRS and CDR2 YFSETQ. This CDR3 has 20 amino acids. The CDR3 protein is CASSWGSYRTSARSVNEQFF. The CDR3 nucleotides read TGCGCCAGCAGCTGGGGTTCTTATCGGACTAGCGCAAGGTCCGTCAATGAGCAGTTCTTC.

The CDR3 spells CASITSGRASEQYF. In DNA, the CDR3 is TGTGCCAGCATTACTAGCGGGAGGGCCTCCGAGCAGTACTTC. The chain joins TRBV28 to TRBJ2-7, with 13 bases fitting TRBD2. The germline gives CDR1 MDHEN, CDR2 SYDVKM. The CDR3 extends over 14 amino acids. Trimming took 7 bases from V and 6 from J; bases not matched to a gene: 6.

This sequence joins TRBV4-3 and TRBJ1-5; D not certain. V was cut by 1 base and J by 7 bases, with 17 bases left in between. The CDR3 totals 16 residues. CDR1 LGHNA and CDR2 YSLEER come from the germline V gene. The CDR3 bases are TGCGCCAGCAGCCAAGTCGTTACCCGGGTCGTCCAGCCCCAGCATTTT. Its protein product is CASSQVVTRVVQPQHF.

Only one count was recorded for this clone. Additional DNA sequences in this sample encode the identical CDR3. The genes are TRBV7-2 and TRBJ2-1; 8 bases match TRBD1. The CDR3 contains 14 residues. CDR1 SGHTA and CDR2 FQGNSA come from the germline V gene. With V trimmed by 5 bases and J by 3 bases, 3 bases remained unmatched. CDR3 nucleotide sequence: TGTGCCAGCAGCCCAACAGGGGGCTACAATGAGCAGTTCTTC. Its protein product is CASSPTGGYNEQFF.

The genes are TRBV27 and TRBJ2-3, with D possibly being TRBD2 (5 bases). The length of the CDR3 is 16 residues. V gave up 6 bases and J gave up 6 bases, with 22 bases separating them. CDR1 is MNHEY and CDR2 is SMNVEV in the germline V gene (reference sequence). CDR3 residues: CASSEIRGLSGDTQYF. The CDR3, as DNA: TGTGCCAGCAGCGAAATCCGGGGTCTTAGTGGGGATACGCAGTATTTT.

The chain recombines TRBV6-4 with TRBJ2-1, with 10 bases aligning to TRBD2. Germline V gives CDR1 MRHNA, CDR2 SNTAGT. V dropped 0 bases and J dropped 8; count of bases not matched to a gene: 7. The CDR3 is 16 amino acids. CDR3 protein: CASSDSRLAGVDEQFF. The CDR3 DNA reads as TGTGCCAGCAGTGACTCGAGGCTAGCGGGAGTCGATGAGCAGTTCTTC.

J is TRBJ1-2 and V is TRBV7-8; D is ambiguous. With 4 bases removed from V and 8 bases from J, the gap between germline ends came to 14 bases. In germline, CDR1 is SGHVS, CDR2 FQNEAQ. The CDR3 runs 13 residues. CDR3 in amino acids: CASSSLGGRGYTF. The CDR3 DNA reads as TGTGCCAGCAGCTCCCTGGGAGGACGGGGCTACACCTTC.

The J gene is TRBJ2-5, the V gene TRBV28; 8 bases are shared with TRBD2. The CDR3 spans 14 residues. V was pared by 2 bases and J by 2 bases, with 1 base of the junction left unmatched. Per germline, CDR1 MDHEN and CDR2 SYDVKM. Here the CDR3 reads CASSLSGGQETQYF. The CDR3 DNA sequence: TGTGCCAGCAGTTTAAGCGGGGGACAAGAGACCCAGTACTTC.

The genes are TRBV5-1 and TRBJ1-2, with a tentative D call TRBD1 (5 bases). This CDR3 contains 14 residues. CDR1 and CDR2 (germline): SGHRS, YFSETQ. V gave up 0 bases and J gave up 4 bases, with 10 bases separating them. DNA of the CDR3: TGCGCCAGCAGCTTGGAAGGGGATGGCTATGGCTACACCTTC. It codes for CASSLEGDGYGYTF.

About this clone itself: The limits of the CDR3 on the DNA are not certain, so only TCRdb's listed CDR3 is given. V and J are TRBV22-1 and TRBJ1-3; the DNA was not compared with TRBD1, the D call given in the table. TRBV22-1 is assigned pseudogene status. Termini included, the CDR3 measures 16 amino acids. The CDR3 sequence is CPGGESFFGSGNTIYF.

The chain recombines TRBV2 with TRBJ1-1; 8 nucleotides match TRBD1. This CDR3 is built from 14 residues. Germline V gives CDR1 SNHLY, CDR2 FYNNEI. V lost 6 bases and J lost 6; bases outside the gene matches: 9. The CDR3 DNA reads TGTGCCAGCAGGGGCAGGGGGCGGGATTCTGAAGCTTTCTTT. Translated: CASRGRGRDSEAFF. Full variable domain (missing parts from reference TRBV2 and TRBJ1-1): EPEVTQTPSHQVTQMGQEVILRCVPISNHLYFYWYRQILGQKVEFLVSFYNNEISEKSEIFDDQFSVERPDGSNFTLKIRSTKLEDSAMYFCASRGRGRDSEAFFGQGTRLTVV.

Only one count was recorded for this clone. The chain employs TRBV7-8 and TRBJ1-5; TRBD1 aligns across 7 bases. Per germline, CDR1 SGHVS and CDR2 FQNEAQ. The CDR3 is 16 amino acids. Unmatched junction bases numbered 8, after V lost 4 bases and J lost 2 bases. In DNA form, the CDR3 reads TGTGCCAGCAGCTGGGGCAGGGGGATTGGCAATCAGCCCCAGCATTTT. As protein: CASSWGRGIGNQPQHF.

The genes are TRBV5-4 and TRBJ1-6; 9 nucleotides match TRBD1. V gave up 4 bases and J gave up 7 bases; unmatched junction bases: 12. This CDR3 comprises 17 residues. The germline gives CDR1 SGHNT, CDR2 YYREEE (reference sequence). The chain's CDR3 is CASSPPDRGLGNSPLHF. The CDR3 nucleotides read TGTGCCAGCAGCCCGCCGGACAGGGGCTTAGGCAATTCACCCCTCCACTTT.

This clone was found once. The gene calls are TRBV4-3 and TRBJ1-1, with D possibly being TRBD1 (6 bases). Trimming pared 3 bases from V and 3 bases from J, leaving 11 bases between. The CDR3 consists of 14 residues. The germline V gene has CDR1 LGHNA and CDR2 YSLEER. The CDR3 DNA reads TGCGCCAGCAGCCACTCAGGGGCTGACACTGAAGCTTTCTTT. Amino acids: CASSHSGADTEAFF.

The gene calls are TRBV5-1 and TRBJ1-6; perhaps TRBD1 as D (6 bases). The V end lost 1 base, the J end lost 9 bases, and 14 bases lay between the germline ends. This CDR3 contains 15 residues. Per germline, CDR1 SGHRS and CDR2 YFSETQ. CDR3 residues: CASSLSAGVASPLHF. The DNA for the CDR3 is TGCGCCAGCAGCTTGAGTGCAGGGGTGGCTTCACCCCTCCACTTT.

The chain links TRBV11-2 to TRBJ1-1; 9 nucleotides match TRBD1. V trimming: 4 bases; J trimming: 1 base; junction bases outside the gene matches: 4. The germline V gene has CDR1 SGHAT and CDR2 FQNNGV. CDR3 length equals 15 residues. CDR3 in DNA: TGTGCCAGCAGCTACAGGACAGGGGCGAACACTGAAGCTTTCTTT. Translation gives CASSYRTGANTEAFF. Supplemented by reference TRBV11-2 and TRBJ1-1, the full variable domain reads EAGVAQSPRYKIIEKRQSVAFWCNPISGHATLYWYQQILGQGPKLLIQFQNNGVVDDSQLPKDRFSAERLKGVDSTLKIQPAKLEDSAVYLCASSYRTGANTEAFFGQGTRLTVV.

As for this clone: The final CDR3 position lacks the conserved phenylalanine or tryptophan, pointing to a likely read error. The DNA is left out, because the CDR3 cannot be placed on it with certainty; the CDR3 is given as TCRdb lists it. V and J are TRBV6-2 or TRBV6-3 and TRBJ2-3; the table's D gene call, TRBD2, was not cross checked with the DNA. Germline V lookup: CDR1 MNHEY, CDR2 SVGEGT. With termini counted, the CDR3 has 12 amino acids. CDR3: CASSLAPRTGIL.

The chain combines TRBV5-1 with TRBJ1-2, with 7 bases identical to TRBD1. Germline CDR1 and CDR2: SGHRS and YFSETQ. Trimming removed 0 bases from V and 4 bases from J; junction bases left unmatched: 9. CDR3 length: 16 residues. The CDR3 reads CASSLGTGTSPYGYTF. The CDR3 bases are TGCGCCAGCAGCTTGGGGACAGGCACATCCCCCTATGGCTACACCTTC.